What follows is one T cell receptor (beta chain) and its context. The entry originates in a study of blood T cell repertoires in COVID-19. Study in general: From the United States, Italy and Spain came samples of acute and convalescent COVID-19. The cDNA or gDNA used as material had been derived from T cells, B-cell-depleted T cells, or PBMCs.

V shed 5 bases, J shed 4 bases, and the junction held 8 bases outside the gene matches. The CDR3 totals 15 residues. Germline assignment: CDR1 KGHSH and CDR2 LQKENI. Under the authors' procedure: Amplification with reference gene primers provided the estimates of nucleated cell counts. Clones were sequenced by immunoSEQ multiplex PCR, and TCRdb holds only the in-frame ones, with some missing. The DNA was the basis for D and trimming; V, J and clone size are from that table. In the table there are nearly 100,000 clones, around four fifths of which are singletons. The chain carries TRBV18 and TRBJ1-1, with TRBD1 matching over 9 bases. The origin of this receptor is a man in his 70s with acute or convalescent COVID-19. Material for sequencing was peripheral blood. The CDR3 loop reads CASSAQQGASTEAFF. CDR3 DNA sequence: TGTGCCAGCTCAGCCCAACAGGGGGCGAGCACTGAAGCTTTCTTT.